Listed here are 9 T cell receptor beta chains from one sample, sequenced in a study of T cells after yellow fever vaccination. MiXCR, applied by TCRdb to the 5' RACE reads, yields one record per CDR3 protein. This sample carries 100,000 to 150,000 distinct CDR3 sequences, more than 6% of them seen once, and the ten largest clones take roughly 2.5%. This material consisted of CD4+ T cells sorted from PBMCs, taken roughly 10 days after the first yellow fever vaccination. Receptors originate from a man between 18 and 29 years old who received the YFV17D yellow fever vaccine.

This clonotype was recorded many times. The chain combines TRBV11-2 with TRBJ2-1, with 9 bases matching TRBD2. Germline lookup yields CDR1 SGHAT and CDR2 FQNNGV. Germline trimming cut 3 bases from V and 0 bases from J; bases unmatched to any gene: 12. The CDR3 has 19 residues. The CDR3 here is CASSFRVGGSGGSYNEQFF. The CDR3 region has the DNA TGTGCCAGCAGCTTTAGGGTGGGGGGTAGCGGGGGCTCCTACAATGAGCAGTTCTTC.

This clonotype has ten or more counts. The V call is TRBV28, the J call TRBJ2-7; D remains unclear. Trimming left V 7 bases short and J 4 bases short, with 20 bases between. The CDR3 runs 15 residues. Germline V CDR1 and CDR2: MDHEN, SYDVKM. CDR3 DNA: TGTGCCAGCACCCCCTCGCTAGGGATCTTATACGAGCAGTACGTC. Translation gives CASTPSLGILYEQYV.

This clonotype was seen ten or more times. The CDR3 reads CASSYSNYNEQFF. CDR3 in DNA: TGTGCCAGCAGTTACTCCAACTACAATGAGCAGTTCTTC. The chain has TRBV6-5 and TRBJ2-1, with D uncertain. The CDR3 totals 13 residues. The germline gives CDR1 MNHEY, CDR2 SVGAGI. Trimming left V 0 bases short and J 3 bases short, with 3 bases between.

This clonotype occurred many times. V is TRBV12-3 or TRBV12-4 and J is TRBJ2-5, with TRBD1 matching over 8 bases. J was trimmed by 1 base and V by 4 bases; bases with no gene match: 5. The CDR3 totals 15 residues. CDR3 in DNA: TGTGCCAGCAGTTCCTTGGGACAGGCCCAAGAGACCCAGTACTTC. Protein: CASSSLGQAQETQYF.

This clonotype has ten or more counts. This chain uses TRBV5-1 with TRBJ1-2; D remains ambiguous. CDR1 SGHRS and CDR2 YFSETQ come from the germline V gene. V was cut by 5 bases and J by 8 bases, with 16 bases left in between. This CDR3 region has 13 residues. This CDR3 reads CASRMLDEGGYTF. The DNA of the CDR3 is TGCGCCAGCAGAATGTTAGATGAGGGAGGCTACACCTTC.

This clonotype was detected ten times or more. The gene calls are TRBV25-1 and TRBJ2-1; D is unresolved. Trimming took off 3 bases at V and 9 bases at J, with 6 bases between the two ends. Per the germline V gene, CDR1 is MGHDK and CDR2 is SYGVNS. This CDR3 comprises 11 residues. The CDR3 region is CASSDWGEQFF. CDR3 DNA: TGTGCCAGCAGTGATTGGGGTGAGCAGTTCTTC.

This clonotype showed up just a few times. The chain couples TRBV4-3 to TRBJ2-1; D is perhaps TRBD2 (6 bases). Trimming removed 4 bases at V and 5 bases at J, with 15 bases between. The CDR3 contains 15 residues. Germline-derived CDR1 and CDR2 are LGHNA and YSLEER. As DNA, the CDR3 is TGCGCCAGCAGCCCCAGTTGGGGGGTTGACAATGAGCAGTTCTTC. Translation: CASSPSWGVDNEQFF.

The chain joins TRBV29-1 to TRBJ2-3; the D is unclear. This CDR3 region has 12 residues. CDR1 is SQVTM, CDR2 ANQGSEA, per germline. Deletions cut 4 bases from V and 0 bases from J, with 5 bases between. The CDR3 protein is CSVGLSTDTQYF. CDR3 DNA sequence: TGCAGCGTTGGACTTAGCACAGATACGCAGTATTTT.

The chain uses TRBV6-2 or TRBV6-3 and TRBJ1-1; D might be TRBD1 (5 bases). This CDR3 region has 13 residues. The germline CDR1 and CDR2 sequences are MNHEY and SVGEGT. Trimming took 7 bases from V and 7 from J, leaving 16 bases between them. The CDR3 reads CASTPLGALEAFF. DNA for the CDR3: TGTGCCAGCACCCCGCTAGGGGCACTTGAAGCTTTCTTT.